This T cell receptor (beta chain) was recovered during a study of PD-1 blockade in classical Hodgkin lymphoma. Broader study findings: Whereas CD4+ TCR diversity had risen significantly by C4D1, CD8+ TCR diversity had not. Why the repertoires differ is still unclear, perhaps disease activity or prior therapy.

Exposure to brentuximab vedotin varied, and each patient had relapsed following autologous stem cell transplantation. As regards this clone: The antigen is not known.

The protocol was immunoSEQ multiplex PCR, while the TCRdb copy is restricted to in-frame clones and leaves out a portion. The table records some 30,000 clones, roughly 70% of them present only once. The source is a human donor with classical Hodgkin lymphoma. The specimen comprised peripheral blood mononuclear cells (PBMCs), sampled before the second cycle of nivolumab.

In DNA, the CDR3 is TGTGCCTGGAGTGTACTTGAGGGATACAACTATGGCTACACCTTC. This translates into CAWSVLEGYNYGYTF. The J gene is TRBJ1-2, the V gene TRBV30; no clear D gene. The CDR3 is 15 amino acids. V was trimmed by 0 bases and J by 2 bases, leaving 13 bases between them. Germline CDR1 and CDR2: GTSNPN and SVGIG (reference sequence).